Each of the 31 T cell receptor beta chains below was sequenced from the same sample in a study of cytotoxic CD8 clonotypes in ibrutinib-treated CLL. Method: immunoSEQ multiplex PCR; TCRdb's copy keeps in-frame clones and lacks some. Of tens of thousands of clones in the sample, about 86% were seen once. The source material was PBMCs, sampled before ibrutinib treatment. Receptors originate from a human donor with chronic lymphocytic leukemia.

This chain links TRBV30 with TRBJ1-5; TRBD1 agrees at 9 bases. The J segment lost 0 bases and the V segment lost 3 bases, leaving 12 bases of the junction unmatched. The germline gives CDR1 GTSNPN, CDR2 SVGIG (reference sequence). This CDR3 comprises 18 residues. CDR3 coding DNA: TGTGCCTGGAGCTCTACGGGACAGGGCGCATATAGCAATCAGCCCCAGCATTTT. Protein sequence: CAWSSTGQGAYSNQPQHF.

This clone was picked up one time. This rearrangement joins TRBV18 to TRBJ2-5, with TRBD1 matching over 8 bases. Germline V gene lookup returns CDR1 KGHSH and CDR2 LQKENI. V lost 1 base, J lost 3 bases, and 7 bases stayed unmatched. CDR3 length: 16 residues. The CDR3 spells CASSPQSTGDEETQYF. CDR3 in DNA: TGTGCCAGCTCACCACAGTCGACAGGGGATGAAGAGACCCAGTACTTC. Together with reference TRBV18 and TRBJ2-5, the CDR3 gives the full variable domain: NAGVMQNPRHLVRRRGQEARLRCSPMKGHSHVYWYRQLPEEGLKFMVYLQKENIIDESGMPKERFSAEFPKEGPSILRIQQVVRGDSAAYFCASSPQSTGDEETQYFGPGTRLLVL.

The CDR3 sequence: CASSIGHTGELFF. Here the CDR3 DNA reads TGTGCCAGTAGTATTGGTCACACCGGGGAGCTGTTTTTT. The J gene is TRBJ2-2, the V gene TRBV19; D unclear. In germline, CDR1 is LNHDA, CDR2 SQIVND (reference sequence). Between the trimmed V and J ends, which lost 3 bases and 3 bases, there was a span of 5 bases. The CDR3 has 13 amino acids.

The CDR3 nucleotides read TGTGCCACCGGGAGCACAAGCACTTATACGCAGTATTTT. Its protein product is CATGSTSTYTQYF. The chain is built from TRBV19 and TRBJ2-3, with TRBD2 as a possible D gene (6 bases). The CDR3 has 13 amino acids. V lost 10 bases to trimming and J lost 7 bases, with 18 bases between them. Looked up from germline, CDR1 is LNHDA and CDR2 is SQIVND (reference sequence).

The chain uses TRBV4-1 and TRBJ1-2, with D tentatively TRBD1 (5 bases). Trimming took 0 bases from V and 0 from J, leaving 11 bases between them. This CDR3 has 16 amino acids. The germline V gene has CDR1 MGHRA and CDR2 YSYEKL. CDR3 amino acids: CASSQDSGRANYGYTF. The CDR3 DNA sequence: TGCGCCAGCAGCCAAGATTCGGGGCGGGCTAACTATGGCTACACCTTC.

The DNA for the CDR3 is TGTGCCAGCAACCCTCGGACGAACGGGGCCCAGTACTTC. Translating gives CASNPRTNGAQYF. V usage is TRBV7-7 and J usage is TRBJ2-5; possible D gene TRBD2, 5 bases. V was trimmed by 7 bases and J by 9 bases, leaving 18 bases between them. This CDR3 region has 13 residues. The V gene's germline CDR1 is SSHAT and CDR2 FNYEAQ (reference sequence). Filled out from reference TRBV7-7 and TRBJ2-5, the complete variable domain reads GAGVSQSPRYKVTKRGQDVTLRCDPISSHATLYWYQQALGQGPEFLTYFNYEAQPDKSGLPSDRFSAERPEGSISTLTIQRTEQRDSAMYRCASNPRTNGAQYFGPGTRLLVL.

The chain carries TRBV2 and TRBJ2-7; D ambiguous. The V and J ends lost 5 bases and 1 base respectively, with 6 bases between them. The length of the CDR3 is 12 residues. Per germline, CDR1 SNHLY and CDR2 FYNNEI. CDR3 residues: CASSRDSYEQYF. CDR3 nucleotides: TGTGCCAGCAGTAGAGATTCCTACGAGCAGTACTTC. The variable domain in full, with the rest retrieved from reference TRBV2 and TRBJ2-7, is EPEVTQTPSHQVTQMGQEVILRCVPISNHLYFYWYRQILGQKVEFLVSFYNNEISEKSEIFDDQFSVERPDGSNFTLKIRSTKLEDSAMYFCASSRDSYEQYFGPGTRLTVT.

The chain employs TRBV28 and TRBJ1-1; D is uncertain. Germline CDR1 is MDHEN and CDR2 is SYDVKM. The V end was cut by 3 bases, the J end by 4 bases, with 9 bases between. CDR3 length: 13 residues. CDR3 amino acids: CASSFPGRTEAFF. The CDR3 region has the DNA TGTGCCAGCAGTTTCCCGGGTCGCACTGAAGCTTTCTTT.

The V call is TRBV30, the J call TRBJ2-3; D possibly corresponds to TRBD2 (5 bases). This CDR3 is 14 amino acids long. Trimming removed 0 bases from V and 7 bases from J, with 14 bases in between. CDR1 and CDR2 (germline): GTSNPN, SVGIG (reference sequence). The CDR3 DNA reads TGTGCCTGGAGTGTACACGGGAAACAGAATACGCAGTATTTT. Translating it yields CAWSVHGKQNTQYF. Supplemented by reference TRBV30 and TRBJ2-3, the full variable domain reads SQTIHQWPATLVQPVGSPLSLECTVEGTSNPNLYWYRQAAGRGLQLLFYSVGIGQISSEVPQNLSASRPQDRQFILSSKKLLLSDSGFYLCAWSVHGKQNTQYFGPGTRLTVL.

V usage is TRBV2 and J usage is TRBJ2-7, with D possibly being TRBD1 or TRBD2 (7 bases each). The germline V gene has CDR1 SNHLY and CDR2 FYNNEI. The V gene lost 6 bases and the J gene lost 4 bases, with 13 bases spanning the gap. CDR3 size: 13 residues. CDR3 coding DNA: TGTGCCAGCAGGCAGGGGGGAGGGTACGAGCAGTACTTC. Translated, it gives CASRQGGGYEQYF.

This clone has just one count. The chain couples TRBV19 to TRBJ2-1; D is ambiguous. The V and J ends lost 1 base and 0 bases respectively, with 7 bases between them. Germline CDR1 and CDR2: LNHDA and SQIVND (reference sequence). There are 15 residues in the CDR3. The chain's CDR3 is CASSIVTFSYNEQFF. DNA for the CDR3: TGTGCCAGTAGTATAGTGACTTTCTCCTACAATGAGCAGTTCTTC.

The chain employs TRBV11-2 and TRBJ2-4; D is perhaps TRBD1 (6 bases). V was shortened by 3 bases and J by 8 bases, with 14 bases between the two germline ends. CDR1 and CDR2 (germline): SGHAT, FQNNGV. The CDR3 has 14 amino acids. In DNA, the CDR3 is TGTGCCAGCAGCTTGAGGGGGATCCAAGACATTCAGTACTTC. Translation gives CASSLRGIQDIQYF.

The J gene is TRBJ2-7, the V gene TRBV28; no definite D call. Trimming cost V 6 bases and J 6 bases, with 9 bases left between them. The length of the CDR3 is 11 residues. Germline CDR1 MDHEN, CDR2 SYDVKM. CDR3 sequence: CASSRVSEQYF. The CDR3 DNA is TGTGCCAGCAGCCGGGTTAGCGAGCAGTACTTC.

V is TRBV28 and J is TRBJ2-7; D is possibly TRBD1 (5 bases). The CDR3 consists of 14 residues. V was trimmed by 7 bases and J by 3 bases, leaving 16 bases between them. Germline CDR1 reads MDHEN; CDR2 reads SYDVKM. CDR3 protein: CASNPDTTYYEQYF. The CDR3, as DNA: TGTGCCAGCAACCCGGACACAACTTACTACGAGCAGTACTTC.

This sequence joins TRBV29-1 and TRBJ1-1, with D uncertain. Per the germline V gene, CDR1 is SQVTM and CDR2 is ANQGSEA. The CDR3 contains 11 residues. V lost 5 bases and J lost 2, with 6 bases in between. The CDR3 here is CSVRDNTEAFF. The CDR3 nucleotides read TGCAGCGTTCGGGATAACACTGAAGCTTTCTTT.

This sequence joins TRBV5-6 and TRBJ1-3; 8 bases match TRBD1. Germline V CDR1 and CDR2: SGHDT, YYEEEE. After removal of 2 bases from V and 6 bases from J, the junction contained 10 bases not matched to a gene. The CDR3 is 16 residues long. DNA of the CDR3: TGTGCCAGCAGCTTTAGAGGCGCGACAGGGGTAAACACCATATATTTT. This translates into CASSFRGATGVNTIYF.

The rearrangement joins TRBV7-8 to TRBJ2-7, with TRBD1 matching over 9 bases. The CDR3 is made up of 14 amino acids. V lost 3 bases and J lost 6; bases outside the gene matches: 6. Looked up from germline, CDR1 is SGHVS and CDR2 is FQNEAQ. The CDR3 region has the DNA TGTGCCAGCAGCTTCCTACAGGGGGCCGGCGAGCAGTACTTC. This encodes CASSFLQGAGEQYF.

This chain links TRBV5-6 with TRBJ2-7; the match to TRBD1 covers 9 bases. J lost 6 bases, V lost 3 bases, and 7 bases had no gene match. The CDR3 consists of 14 residues. Germline V gene data show CDR1 as SGHDT and CDR2 as YYEEEE. The CDR3, as DNA: TGTGCCAGCAGCTCGGACAGGGGTTATGGCGAGCAGTACTTC. This translates into CASSSDRGYGEQYF.

The table lists this clone with a few counts. This chain connects TRBV19 to TRBJ1-1; 8 positions match TRBD1. Trimming took 5 bases from V and 0 from J; bases not matched to a gene: 14. Germline V lookup: CDR1 LNHDA, CDR2 SQIVND (reference sequence). The CDR3 extends over 18 amino acids. This CDR3 reads CASSPRTGSVIMNTEAFF. The CDR3, as DNA: TGTGCCAGTAGTCCAAGGACAGGGTCGGTAATTATGAACACTGAAGCTTTCTTT. The full variable domain, rest sourced from reference TRBV19 and TRBJ1-1, is DGGITQSPKYLFRKEGQNVTLSCEQNLNHDAMYWYRQDPGQGLRLIYYSQIVNDFQKGDIAEGYSVSREKKESFPLTVTSAQKNPTAFYLCASSPRTGSVIMNTEAFFGQGTRLTVV.

This clone was counted once. The chain carries TRBV18 and TRBJ2-1; 10 bases are shared with TRBD2. Germline V gene data show CDR1 as KGHSH and CDR2 as LQKENI. With 0 bases clipped from V and 6 bases from J, the junction kept 5 bases outside the gene matches. This CDR3 spans 16 amino acids. The CDR3 DNA is TGTGCCAGCTCACCACCGGTAACTAGCGGGGCCAATGAGCAGTTCTTC. Translation: CASSPPVTSGANEQFF.

This chain uses TRBV6-5 with TRBJ2-1, with 12 positions matching TRBD2. The germline V gene has CDR1 MNHEY and CDR2 SVGAGI. V shed 7 bases, J shed 6 bases, and the junction held 7 bases outside the gene matches. CDR3 length: 15 amino acids. CDR3 DNA sequence: TGTGCCAGCACCCGCGGGACTAGCGGGTTCAATGAGCAGTTCTTC. This translates into CASTRGTSGFNEQFF.

The gene calls are TRBV6-6 and TRBJ2-1, with D unclear. This CDR3 contains 13 residues. Germline-derived CDR1 and CDR2 are MNHNY and SVGAGI (reference sequence). V lost 2 bases and J 7 bases, leaving 9 bases between the germline ends. The CDR3 protein is CASSYVSTNEQFF. In DNA, the CDR3 is TGTGCCAGCAGTTACGTTAGTACTAATGAGCAGTTCTTC.

This clone was counted between two and nine times. This chain joins TRBV19 and TRBJ1-5, with 9 bases aligning to TRBD1. Trimming took 4 bases from V and 2 from J; bases not matched to a gene: 3. The CDR3 spans 15 residues. Germline values: CDR1 LNHDA, CDR2 SQIVND (reference sequence). The CDR3 here is CASSTRTGGNQPQHF. The CDR3 nucleotides read TGTGCCAGTAGTACTCGGACAGGGGGCAATCAGCCCCAGCATTTT.

The genes are TRBV6-1 and TRBJ2-7; D is unclear. The CDR3 has 15 residues. Germline-derived CDR1 and CDR2 are MNHNS and SASEGT. V dropped 2 bases and J dropped 2 bases, with 13 bases sitting between them. The CDR3 loop reads CASSESTAPTYEQYF. The CDR3 DNA is TGTGCCAGCAGTGAATCTACGGCGCCGACCTACGAGCAGTACTTC.

CDR3 in amino acids: CASSEGSGQIISGNTIYF. The CDR3 bases are TGCGCCAGCAGCGAAGGATCGGGACAGATAATCTCTGGAAACACCATATATTTT. The chain couples TRBV5-1 to TRBJ1-3, with 7 nucleotides matching TRBD1. V gave up 4 bases and J gave up 0 bases; unmatched junction bases: 13. CDR3 length: 18 residues. Germline CDR1 SGHRS, CDR2 YFSETQ.

This rearrangement joins TRBV5-6 to TRBJ2-7; 7 positions agree with TRBD2. CDR1 is SGHDT and CDR2 is YYEEEE in the germline V gene. The CDR3 has 15 residues. Unmatched junction bases numbered 9, after V lost 4 bases and J lost 2 bases. The CDR3 spells CASSPEEGGPYEQYF. Here the CDR3 DNA reads TGTGCCAGCAGCCCGGAAGAGGGAGGGCCCTACGAGCAGTACTTC.

The CDR3 sequence: CAWIGGDGTYEQYF. CDR3 DNA sequence: TGTGCCTGGATTGGAGGAGACGGAACCTACGAGCAGTACTTC. The rearrangement links TRBV30 to TRBJ2-7; the D gene is possibly TRBD2 (5 bases). The V end lost 4 bases, the J end lost 2 bases, and 15 bases lay between the germline ends. The CDR3 loop spans 14 amino acids. Per germline, CDR1 GTSNPN and CDR2 SVGIG (reference sequence). The full variable domain, with the rest looked up from reference TRBV30 and TRBJ2-7, is SQTIHQWPATLVQPVGSPLSLECTVEGTSNPNLYWYRQAAGRGLQLLFYSVGIGQISSEVPQNLSASRPQDRQFILSSKKLLLSDSGFYLCAWIGGDGTYEQYFGPGTRLTVT.

The rearrangement uses TRBV6-5 and TRBJ2-7; TRBD2 agrees at 9 bases. Per the germline V gene, CDR1 is MNHEY and CDR2 is SVGAGI. This CDR3 is built from 12 residues. With V trimmed by 6 bases and J by 12 bases, 9 bases remained unmatched. CDR3 sequence (DNA): TGTGCCAGCAGGCCAGCGGGGGGAGTTGCGTACTTC. This translates into CASRPAGGVAYF.

V is TRBV27 and J is TRBJ2-3; tentatively, D is TRBD2 (5 bases). Germline V lookup: CDR1 MNHEY, CDR2 SMNVEV (reference sequence). The germline V and J ends were trimmed by 0 bases and 2 bases, with 9 bases remaining between them. This CDR3 region has 15 residues. In nucleotides, the CDR3 is TGTGCCAGCAGTTTATCGGGAGACATCACAGATACGCAGTATTTT. Encoded protein: CASSLSGDITDTQYF.

This clone was detected a few times. The genes are TRBV2 and TRBJ1-5; no definite D call. Per the germline V gene, CDR1 is SNHLY and CDR2 is FYNNEI. Trimming stripped 4 bases from V and 0 bases from J, with 7 bases between. CDR3 length equals 14 residues. CDR3 sequence: CASSVDGSNQPQHF. The CDR3, as DNA: TGTGCCAGCAGTGTTGACGGTAGCAATCAGCCCCAGCATTTT.

The CDR3 spells CASTPDSGANVLTF. Written as DNA, the CDR3 is TGTGCCAGCACCCCAGACTCTGGGGCCAACGTCCTGACTTTC. This sequence joins TRBV2 and TRBJ2-6; D call uncertain. Germline V gene data show CDR1 as SNHLY and CDR2 as FYNNEI. The CDR3 has 14 amino acids. V lost 7 bases and J lost 0, with 7 bases in between. The full variable domain, completed using reference TRBV2 and TRBJ2-6, is EPEVTQTPSHQVTQMGQEVILRCVPISNHLYFYWYRQILGQKVEFLVSFYNNEISEKSEIFDDQFSVERPDGSNFTLKIRSTKLEDSAMYFCASTPDSGANVLTFGAGSRLTVL.